The 12 T cell receptor beta chains listed next were all sequenced from one sample in a study of T-cell memory formation after mild COVID-19. MiXCR, applied by TCRdb to the 5' RACE reads, yields one record per CDR3 protein. The repertoire consists of 150,000 to 200,000 distinct CDR3 sequences, with 11% occurring once and the leading ten covering around 3.8%. Input material: PBMCs or a T cell subset sorted from them (not recorded which). Receptor source: a man in his late teens or twenties who had mild COVID-19 (a few samples of this study predate the infection). Cell type and time point are not known.

This clonotype was recorded a few times. The chain employs TRBV7-2 and TRBJ2-1; D remains unclear. This CDR3 region has 16 residues. CDR1 and CDR2 from the germline V gene are SGHTA and FQGNSA. Trimming left V 3 bases short and J 4 bases short, with 16 bases between. CDR3 residues: CASSFSRSTQYNEQFF. The CDR3 nucleotides read TGTGCCAGCAGCTTTTCACGTAGTACCCAGTACAATGAGCAGTTCTTC.

The gene calls are TRBV30 and TRBJ1-5, with 8 bases fitting TRBD1. CDR1 and CDR2 (germline): GTSNPN, SVGIG (reference sequence). The CDR3 extends over 15 amino acids. V was pared by 2 bases and J by 5 bases, with 8 bases of the junction left unmatched. CDR3 nucleotide sequence: TGTGCCTGGAGTCCTCGGGGCAGGGGGCATCAGCCCCAGCATTTT. This sequence encodes CAWSPRGRGHQPQHF.

The chain recombines TRBV12-3 or TRBV12-4 with TRBJ2-3; D call uncertain. The CDR3 has 14 residues. The V gene lost 4 bases and the J gene lost 5 bases, with 13 bases spanning the gap. DNA of the CDR3: TGTGCCAGCAGTTCCGGACGGATGGTAGATACGCAGTATTTT. It yields the protein CASSSGRMVDTQYF.

This clonotype was observed a few times. The genes are TRBV5-1 and TRBJ1-1; possible D gene TRBD1, 6 bases. The germline gives CDR1 SGHRS, CDR2 YFSETQ. This CDR3 is 13 amino acids long. V gave up 7 bases and J gave up 1 base, with 11 bases separating them. The CDR3 protein is CASAQGRNTEAFF. The CDR3 nucleotides read TGCGCCAGCGCACAGGGCCGGAACACTGAAGCTTTCTTT.

This clonotype occurred a few times. The rearrangement links TRBV6-5 to TRBJ1-2; the D gene is possibly TRBD1 (5 bases). V lost 10 bases to trimming and J lost 1 base, with 13 bases between them. This CDR3 is 13 amino acids long. Germline CDR1 and CDR2: MNHEY and SVGAGI. CDR3 in amino acids: CATLSQVNYGYTF. The CDR3 DNA reads TGTGCCACCCTATCACAGGTTAACTATGGCTACACCTTC.

This clonotype was found many times. The chain links TRBV21-1 to TRBJ2-7; TRBD1, the table's D call, was not compared with the DNA. TRBV21-1 is listed as a pseudogene. CDR3 length: 14 amino acids. The CDR3, as DNA: TGTGCCAGCAGCAAAGGACAGGGTCCTTACGAGCAGTACTTC. Translation: CASSKGQGPYEQYF.

The chain recombines TRBV18 with TRBJ1-1, with D possibly TRBD1 on 5 matching bases. V lost 2 bases, J lost 8 bases, and 9 bases lay in between. The V gene's germline CDR1 is KGHSH and CDR2 LQKENI. The CDR3 runs to 12 residues. CDR3 in DNA: TGTGCCAGCTCACCATACCGGACAGAAGCTTTCTTT. This gives the protein CASSPYRTEAFF.

The chain uses TRBV4-2 and TRBJ1-4; D is unclear. The CDR3 length is 13 residues. Germline V gene sequence: CDR1 LGHNA, CDR2 YNFKEQ. V was trimmed by 4 bases and J by 7 bases, leaving 10 bases between them. The CDR3 bases are TGTGCCAGCAGCCTAAATACGGGTGAAAAACTGTTTTTT. Translating gives CASSLNTGEKLFF.

This chain connects TRBV5-1 to TRBJ1-4, with TRBD1 identical over 11 bases. The germline gives CDR1 SGHRS, CDR2 YFSETQ. With V trimmed by 4 bases and J by 8 bases, 1 base remained unmatched. CDR3 length: 13 amino acids. The CDR3 region has the DNA TGCGCCAGCAGCGGGGACAGGGGGGAAAAACTGTTTTTT. Translating it yields CASSGDRGEKLFF.

This clonotype was observed a handful of times. The chain employs TRBV7-2 and TRBJ1-4; D not certain. Germline V gene data show CDR1 as SGHTA and CDR2 as FQGNSA. The CDR3 totals 17 residues. Between the trimmed V and J ends, which lost 0 bases and 8 bases, there was a span of 19 bases. CDR3 DNA: TGTGCCAGCAGCTTAGCGCCTCTGGGTCCCGGATGGGAAAAACTGTTTTTT. Translation: CASSLAPLGPGWEKLFF. The full variable domain, rest sourced from reference TRBV7-2 and TRBJ1-4, is GAGVSQSPSNKVTEKGKDVELRCDPISGHTALYWYRQSLGQGLEFLIYFQGNSAPDKSGLPSDRFSAERTGGSVSTLTIQRTQQEDSAVYLCASSLAPLGPGWEKLFFGSGTQLSVL.

This clonotype was recorded at least ten times. The V and J genes are TRBV5-4 and TRBJ2-7, with 9 bases lining up with TRBD2. The germline gives CDR1 SGHNT, CDR2 YYREEE (reference sequence). Trimming removed 4 bases from V and 0 bases from J; junction bases left unmatched: 5. The CDR3 runs to 15 residues. CDR3 sequence reads: CASSAAGGLSYEQYF. CDR3 coding DNA: TGTGCCAGCAGCGCAGCGGGGGGTCTCTCCTACGAGCAGTACTTC.

This clonotype was seen a few times. J is TRBJ2-4 and V is TRBV5-1, with unresolved D. Trimming left V 5 bases short and J 1 base short, with 16 bases between. The CDR3 covers 16 residues. The germline V gene encodes CDR1 SGHRS and CDR2 YFSETQ. The CDR3 sequence is CASSQAGNGAKNIQYF. The CDR3 DNA reads as TGCGCCAGCAGTCAGGCAGGCAATGGGGCCAAAAACATTCAGTACTTC.